This T cell receptor (beta chain) is drawn from a study of OX40 agonist ivuxolimab in advanced cancers. The wider study: Patients were infused with ivuxolimab every 2 weeks at 0.01 to 10 mg/kg.

V lost 3 bases to trimming and J lost 1 base, with 4 bases between them. The CDR3 consists of 12 residues. Germline CDR1 is SGHAT and CDR2 is FQNNGV. Concerning this clone: As yet, its antigen is unknown.

TCRdb's table, derived via immunoSEQ multiplex PCR, lists solely in-frame clones and lacks some. Here the sample spans approximately 61,000 clones, about 89% being singletons. Study-level findings and limits: Also showing low normalized T-cell clonal expansion were some of the nonresponders.

Anyone with autoimmune disease history or systemic immunosuppression was excluded. The sample here was CD4+ or CD8+ T cells sorted from blood, taken in a trial of the OX40 agonist ivuxolimab. The chain has TRBV11-2 and TRBJ2-7; D gene unclear. The sequence derives from an adult with an advanced solid tumor such as melanoma, head and neck, liver or kidney cancer. The CDR3 region has the DNA TGTGCCAGCAGCTTCAGTTCCTACGAGCAGTACTTC. Its translation is CASSFSSYEQYF.